The subject of this entry is one T cell receptor (beta chain). Its antigen specificity is not known. Per-base quality was not reported, and no clone a single base away is much larger than it. The CDR3, from cysteine to phenylalanine, totals 13 residues. Only the CDR3 part of the read is kept: 39 bases, read in frame from the first base. According to the germline V gene, CDR1 reads KGHSH and CDR2 reads LQKENI. A distance of 12 bases separates the germline ends of V and J, which lose 1 base and 9 bases respectively. The sample belongs to a study of PD-1 blockade in mismatch repair-deficient tumors (TCRdb year 2017). About the full investigation: The trial enrolled about 90 consecutive patients with approximately eleven mismatch repair-deficient cancer types between September 2013 and September 2016, all previously treated and progressing. Tumor-associated T cell clones were tracked in the peripheral blood of patients responding to PD-1 blockade by deep sequencing of TCR CDR3 regions.

Preparation of the library involved the immunoSEQ multiplex PCR assay. TCRdb holds this immuneACCESS table with in-frame rearrangements only. Some clones are missing; in checked studies, unresolved V genes explain under half, and the rest has no known cause. This sample is represented by some 50,000 clones; around three quarters of them were singletons. The biggest ten clones account for 2.5% to 4% of the sample. This specimen's time point label, per the study, means: peripheral blood before pembrolizumab. For each enrolled patient, mismatch repair deficiency was established using either polymerase chain reaction or immunohistochemistry. Three patients who responded to pembrolizumab therapy underwent TCR sequencing. Pembrolizumab PD-1 blockade was prospectively tested in advanced mismatch repair-deficient cancers, regardless of tissue of origin, in the phase II trial. Peripheral blood T cell samples were gathered serially, both before PD-1 blockade started and at multiple time points afterward. The timing of each blood sample was reported as weeks after the first dose of pembrolizumab.

Broader findings and caveats from the paper: Rapid expansion after pembrolizumab followed by contraction, generally before radiologic responses, was shown by tumor-resident clones, which were often undetectable in blood before treatment.

This chain joins TRBV18 to TRBJ2-5; the D gene is perhaps TRBD2, on 5 matching bases. This TCR derives from an adult with mismatch repair-deficient cancer. The sequenced sample was PBMCs, obtained before pembrolizumab treatment. The CDR3 corresponds to CASSPQRGQAQYF. The DNA sequence is as follows: TGTGCCAGCTCACCACAACGGGGTCAGGCCCAGTACTTC.